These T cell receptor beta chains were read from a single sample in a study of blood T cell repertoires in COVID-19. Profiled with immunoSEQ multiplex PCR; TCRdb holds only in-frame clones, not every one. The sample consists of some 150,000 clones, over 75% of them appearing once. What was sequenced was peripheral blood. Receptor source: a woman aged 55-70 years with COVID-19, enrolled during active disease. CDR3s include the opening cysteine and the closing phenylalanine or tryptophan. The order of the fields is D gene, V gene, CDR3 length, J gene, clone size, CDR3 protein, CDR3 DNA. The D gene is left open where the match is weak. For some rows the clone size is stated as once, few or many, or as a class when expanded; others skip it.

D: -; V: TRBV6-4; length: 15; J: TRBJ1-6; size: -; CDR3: CASRGASSYNSPLHF; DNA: TGTGCCAGCAGAGGGGCAAGCTCCTATAATTCACCCCTCCACTTT
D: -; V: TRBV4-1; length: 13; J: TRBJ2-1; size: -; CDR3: CASSRRLVNEQFF; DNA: TGCGCCAGCAGCCGCCGACTTGTCAATGAGCAGTTCTTC
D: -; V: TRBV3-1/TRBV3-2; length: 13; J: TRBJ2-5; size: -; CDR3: CASSHLAEETQYF; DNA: TGTGCCAGCAGCCATTTAGCGGAAGAGACCCAGTACTTC
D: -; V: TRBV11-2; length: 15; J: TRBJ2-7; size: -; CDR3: CASSLDFGGGYEQYF; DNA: TGTGCCAGCAGCTTAGATTTCGGCGGAGGATACGAGCAGTACTTC
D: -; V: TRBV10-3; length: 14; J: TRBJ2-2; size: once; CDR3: CAISPNSNTGELFF; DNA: TGTGCCATCAGCCCGAACTCGAACACCGGGGAGCTGTTTTTT
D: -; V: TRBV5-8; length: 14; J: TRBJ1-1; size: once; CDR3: CASSAGGTNTEAFF; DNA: TGTGCCAGCAGCGCTGGAGGCACGAACACTGAAGCTTTCTTT
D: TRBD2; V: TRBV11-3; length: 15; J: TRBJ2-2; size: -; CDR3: CASSFPSGGIGELFF; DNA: TGTGCCAGCAGCTTTCCTAGCGGGGGAATCGGGGAGCTGTTTTTT
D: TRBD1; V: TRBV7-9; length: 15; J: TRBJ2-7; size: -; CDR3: CASSSLTGATYEQYF; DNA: TGTGCCAGCAGCTCCCTGACAGGGGCGACCTACGAGCAGTACTTC
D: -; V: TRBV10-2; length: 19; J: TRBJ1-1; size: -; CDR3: CASSESIFGQSSLNTEAFF; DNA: TGCGCCAGCAGTGAGTCGATCTTCGGACAGAGTAGCTTGAACACTGAAGCTTTCTTT
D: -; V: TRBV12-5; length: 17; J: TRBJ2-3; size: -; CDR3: CASGLVHQGMGTDTQYF; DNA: TGTGCTAGTGGTTTGGTCCATCAGGGTATGGGCACAGATACGCAGTATTTT
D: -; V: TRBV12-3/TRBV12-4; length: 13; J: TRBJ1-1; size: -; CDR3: CASSRGQNTEAFF; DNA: TGTGCCAGCAGCCGGGGACAGAACACTGAAGCTTTCTTT
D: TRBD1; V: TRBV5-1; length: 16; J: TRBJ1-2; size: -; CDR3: CASSTWTGDSNYGYTF; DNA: TGCGCCAGCAGCACCTGGACAGGAGATAGTAACTATGGCTACACCTTC
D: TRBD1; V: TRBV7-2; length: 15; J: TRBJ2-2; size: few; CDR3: CASSRTGVGTGELFF; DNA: TGTGCCAGCAGCCGGACAGGGGTGGGCACCGGGGAGCTGTTTTTT
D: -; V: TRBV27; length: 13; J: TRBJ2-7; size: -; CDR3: CASSPAGTYEQYF; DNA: TGTGCCAGCAGTCCCGCCGGGACCTACGAGCAGTACTTC
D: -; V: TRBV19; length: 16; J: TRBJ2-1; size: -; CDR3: CASSIGLEGGSNEQFF; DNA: TGTGCCAGTAGTATAGGTCTAGAGGGGGGGAGTAATGAGCAGTTCTTC
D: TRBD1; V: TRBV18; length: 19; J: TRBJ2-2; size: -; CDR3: CASSPKGEQGSRWTGELFF; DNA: TGTGCCAGCTCACCAAAAGGAGAACAGGGGAGTCGATGGACCGGGGAGCTGTTTTTT
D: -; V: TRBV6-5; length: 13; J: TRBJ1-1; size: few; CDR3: CASRQGYDTEAFF; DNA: TGTGCCAGCAGACAGGGTTATGACACTGAAGCTTTCTTT
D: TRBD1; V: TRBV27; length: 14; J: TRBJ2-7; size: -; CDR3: CASSLDEGAGEQYF; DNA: TGTGCCAGCAGTTTAGATGAGGGGGCAGGCGAGCAGTACTTC
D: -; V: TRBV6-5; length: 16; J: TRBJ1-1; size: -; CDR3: CASSSGQRIWNTEAFF; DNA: TGTGCCAGCAGTTCCGGACAGAGAATATGGAACACTGAAGCTTTCTTT
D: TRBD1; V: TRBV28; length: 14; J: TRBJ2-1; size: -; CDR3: CASSSGQGVNEQFF; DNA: TGTGCCAGCAGTTCCGGACAGGGAGTCAATGAGCAGTTCTTC
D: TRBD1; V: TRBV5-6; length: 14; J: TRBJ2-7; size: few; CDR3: CASSYGTGSYEQYF; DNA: TGTGCCAGCAGCTACGGGACAGGATCCTACGAGCAGTACTTC
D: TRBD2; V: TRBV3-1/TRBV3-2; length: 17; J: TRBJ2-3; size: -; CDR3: CASSPIAGWRGTDTQYF; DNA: TGTGCCAGCAGCCCCATAGCGGGGTGGAGAGGAACAGATACGCAGTATTTT
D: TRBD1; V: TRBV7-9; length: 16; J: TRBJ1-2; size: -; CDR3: CASSHQTGGADYGYTF; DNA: TGTGCCAGCAGCCACCAGACAGGGGGCGCGGACTATGGCTACACCTTC
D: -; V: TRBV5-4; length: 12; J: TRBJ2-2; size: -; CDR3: CASSGLTGELFF; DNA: TGTGCCAGCAGCGGACTCACCGGGGAGCTGTTTTTT
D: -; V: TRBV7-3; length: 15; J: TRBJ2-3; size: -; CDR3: CASSLVGKSPDTQYF; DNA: TGTGCCAGCAGCTTAGTGGGCAAGAGTCCAGATACGCAGTATTTT
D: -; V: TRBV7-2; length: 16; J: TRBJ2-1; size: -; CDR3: CASSFSTGAFPGEQFF; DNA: TGTGCCAGCAGCTTTAGCACGGGTGCCTTCCCTGGTGAGCAGTTCTTC
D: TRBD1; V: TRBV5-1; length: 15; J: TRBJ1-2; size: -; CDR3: CASSLAGTGNYGYTF; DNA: TGCGCCAGCAGCTTGGCCGGGACAGGAAACTATGGCTACACCTTC